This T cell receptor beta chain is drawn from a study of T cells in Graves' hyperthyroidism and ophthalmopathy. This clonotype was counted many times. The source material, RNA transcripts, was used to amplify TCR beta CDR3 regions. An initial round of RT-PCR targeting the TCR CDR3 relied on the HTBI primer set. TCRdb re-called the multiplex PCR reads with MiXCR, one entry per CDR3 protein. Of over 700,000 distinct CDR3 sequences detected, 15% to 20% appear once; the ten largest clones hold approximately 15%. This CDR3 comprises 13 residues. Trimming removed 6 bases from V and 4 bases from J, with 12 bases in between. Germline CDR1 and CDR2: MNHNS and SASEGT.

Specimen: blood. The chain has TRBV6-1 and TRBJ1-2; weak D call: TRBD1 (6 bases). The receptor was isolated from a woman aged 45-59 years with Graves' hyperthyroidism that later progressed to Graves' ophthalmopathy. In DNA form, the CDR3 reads TGTGCCAGCAGCAGGGGCCCCGGCTATGGCTACACCTTC. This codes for CASSRGPGYGYTF.